Listed below are T cell receptor beta chains from one sample, sequenced in a study of human T cells and chemical hapten exposure. TCRdb ran MiXCR on the RACE reads and lists one entry per CDR3 protein. The table has some 180,000 distinct CDR3 sequences, about a fifth seen once. The specimen comprised whole blood, sampled in connection with sensitization to the hapten diphenylcyclopropenone (DPC). Source of these receptors: a woman between 50 and 59 years old with alopecia areata. Some clones in this sample may be carry-over from other donors' samples. Both conserved end residues are trimmed from each CDR3. Each record gives: V gene, D gene, CDR3 protein. The D gene is left open where the match is weak.

V gene: TRBV3-1; D gene: TRBD2; CDR3 protein: ASSQDLAVGQETQY
V gene: TRBV30; D gene: TRBD2; CDR3 protein: AWSPTSSIRNEQF
V gene: TRBV6-5; D gene: TRBD1; CDR3 protein: ASRGQGWDEKLF
V gene: TRBV5-1; D gene: TRBD1; CDR3 protein: ASSLVGTDVNYGYT
V gene: TRBV6-5; D gene: NA; CDR3 protein: ASSQLGGGSGEAF
V gene: TRBV20-1; D gene: NA; CDR3 protein: SAPIRGWDTEAF
V gene: TRBV20-1; D gene: NA; CDR3 protein: SAREGGWGIGEETQY
V gene: TRBV5-5; D gene: NA; CDR3 protein: ASSQETTDYGYT
V gene: TRBV19; D gene: NA; CDR3 protein: ASSGRGGTNVLT
V gene: TRBV20-1; D gene: NA; CDR3 protein: SAHIPPQPQH
V gene: TRBV7-9; D gene: TRBD2; CDR3 protein: ASSSTLAASYNEQF
V gene: TRBV7-9; D gene: TRBD1; CDR3 protein: ASSDRGNQPQH
V gene: TRBV6-4; D gene: TRBD2; CDR3 protein: ASSSGSPRSYEQY
V gene: TRBV28; D gene: NA; CDR3 protein: ASSPLSAETQY
V gene: TRBV25-1; D gene: TRBD1; CDR3 protein: ASSGYGTGKETQY
V gene: TRBV24-1; D gene: NA; CDR3 protein: ATGEGSPYNEQF
V gene: TRBV6-5; D gene: TRBD1; CDR3 protein: ASSYTTGVTEAF
V gene: TRBV7-9; D gene: NA; CDR3 protein: ASRPLPGHNTEAF
V gene: TRBV6-5; D gene: NA; CDR3 protein: ASSYSLKRNNEQF
V gene: TRBV29-1; D gene: NA; CDR3 protein: SVLMTGNTGELF
V gene: TRBV6-6; D gene: NA; CDR3 protein: ASSVGLGTQY
V gene: TRBV9; D gene: NA; CDR3 protein: ASSVAMEDYNEQF
V gene: TRBV20-1; D gene: TRBD1; CDR3 protein: SATTGGYGYT
V gene: TRBV6-5; D gene: TRBD2; CDR3 protein: ASSSGRFDNEQF
V gene: TRBV29-1; D gene: NA; CDR3 protein: SVRSRYEQY
V gene: TRBV2; D gene: TRBD2; CDR3 protein: ASTRGLATETQY
V gene: TRBV18; D gene: NA; CDR3 protein: ASSLAESYEQY
V gene: TRBV10-3; D gene: NA; CDR3 protein: AISGRALSTDTQY
V gene: TRBV14; D gene: NA; CDR3 protein: ASSLRVATDTQY
V gene: TRBV4-1; D gene: NA; CDR3 protein: ASSQSLGLNEQF
V gene: TRBV10-1; D gene: TRBD2; CDR3 protein: ASRVIPLGLADYEQY
V gene: TRBV14; D gene: NA; CDR3 protein: ASSRPGDTEAF
V gene: TRBV20-1; D gene: NA; CDR3 protein: SASIRQGINYGYT
V gene: TRBV4-2; D gene: TRBD2; CDR3 protein: ASSQSGTSGSQPTDTQY
V gene: TRBV7-6; D gene: NA; CDR3 protein: ASSLYGGVTEAF
V gene: TRBV24-1; D gene: NA; CDR3 protein: ATSAATDNQPQH
V gene: TRBV12-3/TRBV12-4; D gene: NA; CDR3 protein: ASTPGRATPPWQETQY
V gene: TRBV7-9; D gene: NA; CDR3 protein: ASSFEKVGSPLH
V gene: TRBV11-2; D gene: NA; CDR3 protein: ASSFKSDTEAF
V gene: TRBV3-1; D gene: NA; CDR3 protein: ASSQEPSPEAF
V gene: TRBV4-2; D gene: NA; CDR3 protein: ASSQDTVSSYNSPLH
V gene: TRBV11-2; D gene: NA; CDR3 protein: ASSLDRQSSRVGELF
V gene: TRBV29-1; D gene: NA; CDR3 protein: SVGSLRIQYNEQF
V gene: TRBV5-1; D gene: NA; CDR3 protein: ASSPEVGIQF
V gene: TRBV7-9; D gene: NA; CDR3 protein: ASRQEPEAF
V gene: TRBV3-1; D gene: NA; CDR3 protein: ASSQTRMNTEAF
V gene: TRBV20-1; D gene: NA; CDR3 protein: SAPPRGDYEQY
V gene: TRBV7-9; D gene: NA; CDR3 protein: ASSLSGTGRPQH
V gene: TRBV20-1; D gene: NA; CDR3 protein: SVRVPGAETQY
V gene: TRBV12-3/TRBV12-4; D gene: NA; CDR3 protein: ASSFRWEGNTEAF
V gene: TRBV2; D gene: TRBD2; CDR3 protein: ASSEGLLAGAAGELF
V gene: TRBV7-8; D gene: TRBD2; CDR3 protein: ASSLAGGGGDEQF
V gene: TRBV25-1; D gene: NA; CDR3 protein: ASSALLGTTYGYT
V gene: TRBV7-2; D gene: TRBD2; CDR3 protein: ASSLALAGGAGELF